The subject of this entry is one T cell receptor beta chain. Its antigen remains unknown. A single record per CDR3 protein comes from TCRdb applying MiXCR to the 5' RACE reads. The table has approximately 500,000 distinct CDR3 sequences, about 23% seen once. The CDR3 has 12 residues. The germline V gene encodes CDR1 DFQATT and CDR2 SNEGSKA (reference sequence). Trimming cost V 6 bases and J 5 bases, with 13 bases left between them. These data belong to a study of T-cell memory formation after mild COVID-19. Notes on the study in general: Some clones that responded turned up in pre-infection memory, which suggests that cross-reactive memory joined in.

The TCR sequence derives from an adult woman who had mild COVID-19 (a few samples of this study predate the infection). Cell type and time point are not known. The sequenced sample consisted of PBMCs or a T cell subset sorted from them (not recorded which). The V call is TRBV20-1, the J call TRBJ1-1; tentatively, D is TRBD1 (6 bases). The CDR3 bases are TGCAGTGCGCAGCAGGGGAGTACTGAAGCTTTCTTT. It encodes CSAQQGSTEAFF.